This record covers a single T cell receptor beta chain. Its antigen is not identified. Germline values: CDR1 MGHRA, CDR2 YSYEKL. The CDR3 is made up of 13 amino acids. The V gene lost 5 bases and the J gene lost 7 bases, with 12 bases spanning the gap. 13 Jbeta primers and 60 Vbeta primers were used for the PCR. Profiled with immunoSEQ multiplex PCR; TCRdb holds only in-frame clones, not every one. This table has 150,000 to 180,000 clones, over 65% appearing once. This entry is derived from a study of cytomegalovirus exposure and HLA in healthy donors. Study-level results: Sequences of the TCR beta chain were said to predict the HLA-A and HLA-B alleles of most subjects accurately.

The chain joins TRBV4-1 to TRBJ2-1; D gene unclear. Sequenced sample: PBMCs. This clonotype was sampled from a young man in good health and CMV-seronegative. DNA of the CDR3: TGCGCCAGCAGCACCCCTAGTGTGAATGAGCAGTTCTTC. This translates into CASSTPSVNEQFF.